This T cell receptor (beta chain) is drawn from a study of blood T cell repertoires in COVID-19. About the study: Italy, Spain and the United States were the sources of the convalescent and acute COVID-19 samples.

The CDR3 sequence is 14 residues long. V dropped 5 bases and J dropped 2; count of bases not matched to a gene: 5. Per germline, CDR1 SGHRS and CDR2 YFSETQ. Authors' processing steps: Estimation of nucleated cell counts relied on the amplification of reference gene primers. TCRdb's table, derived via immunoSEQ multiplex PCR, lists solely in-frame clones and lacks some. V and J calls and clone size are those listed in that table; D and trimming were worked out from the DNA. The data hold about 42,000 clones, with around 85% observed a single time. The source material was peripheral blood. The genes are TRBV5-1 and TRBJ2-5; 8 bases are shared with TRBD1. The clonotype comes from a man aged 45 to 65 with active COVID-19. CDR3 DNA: TGCGCCAGCAGTCGACAGGGGATGCAAGAGACCCAGTACTTC. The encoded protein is CASSRQGMQETQYF.